A selection of T cell receptor beta chains follows, all from one sample in a study of CD8+ T cells in alopecia areata. Sequencing used immunoSEQ multiplex PCR; TCRdb keeps in-frame clones, though not all of them. This table holds about 150,000 clones, approximately 60% found once. The sample was CD4+ T cells sorted from blood. The receptors were gathered from a human donor in good health. Each CDR3 is given with its conserved first and last residue. A D gene is named only where the DNA matches it firmly. Rows may omit the clone size; those that give it use once, few, many or a size class.

D gene	V gene	clone size	J gene	CDR3 DNA	CDR3 protein
NA	TRBV9	NA	TRBJ2-3	TGTGCCAGCAGCGTAGGGGGGTCCTTCACAGATACGCAGTATTTT	CASSVGGSFTDTQYF
NA	TRBV18	NA	TRBJ2-5	TGTGCCAGCTCACCAGCTGAAGAGACCCAGTACTTC	CASSPAEETQYF
TRBD2	TRBV7-3	NA	TRBJ2-1	TGTGCCAGCAGCCCGCCGACTAGCGTGCCTTCCCACAATGAGCAGTTCTTC	CASSPPTSVPSHNEQFF
TRBD1	TRBV4-2	NA	TRBJ2-5	TGTGCCAGCAGCCAAGGGACAGGGGGTTTCCAAGAGACCCAGTACTTC	CASSQGTGGFQETQYF
TRBD2	TRBV30	once	TRBJ2-4	TGTGCCTGGGCCCCCGGACTAGCGGGAAACATTCAGTACTTC	CAWAPGLAGNIQYF
TRBD2	TRBV7-9	NA	TRBJ2-2	TGTGCCAGCAGCTCCGGACTAGCGGGGACCGGGGAGCTGTTTTTT	CASSSGLAGTGELFF
TRBD2	TRBV29-1	NA	TRBJ2-5	TGCAGCGTTGATCGCGGGAGCGAGACCCAGTACTTC	CSVDRGSETQYF
NA	TRBV4-1	NA	TRBJ2-4	TGCGCCAGCAGCCAAGACACCAACCTGAGGGACATTCAGTACTTC	CASSQDTNLRDIQYF
TRBD2	TRBV29-1	NA	TRBJ2-3	TGCAACGGACTAGTTGGGGATACGCAGTATTTT	CNGLVGDTQYF
TRBD1	TRBV29-1	NA	TRBJ2-1	TGCAGCGTTGCCCAGGATACAGGGGGCTACAATGAGCAGTTCTTC	CSVAQDTGGYNEQFF
NA	TRBV15	once	TRBJ1-5	TGTGCCACCAGCGAACAGGGAGGCAATCAGCCCCAGCATTTT	CATSEQGGNQPQHF
NA	TRBV27	few	TRBJ2-5	TGTGCCAGCAGTATAGCTCACACGGCGACCCAGTACTTC	CASSIAHTATQYF
TRBD2	TRBV15	NA	TRBJ2-7	TGTGCCACATCTGTCCGACTAGCGGGAGTGGCGCACGAGCAGTACTTC	CATSVRLAGVAHEQYF
NA	TRBV9	NA	TRBJ2-2	TGTGCCAGCAGCGTACAAGCGACCCAACCCGGGGAGCTGTTTTTT	CASSVQATQPGELFF
NA	TRBV30	once	TRBJ1-2	TGTGCCTGGAGTGTAGGGGGTGGCTACACCTTC	CAWSVGGGYTF
TRBD1	TRBV29-1	NA	TRBJ1-6	TGCAGCGTGTCGACAGGGGGCGGTAATTCACCCCTCCACTTT	CSVSTGGGNSPLHF
NA	TRBV30	NA	TRBJ2-4	TGTGCCTGGAGTGTCTCGGGGAACATTCAGTACTTC	CAWSVSGNIQYF
NA	TRBV30	NA	TRBJ1-4	TGTGCTGCGGGGCGCCTCTATGAAAAACTGTTTTTT	CAAGRLYEKLFF
NA	TRBV7-9	NA	TRBJ1-3	TGTGCCAGTTCAGCGAGTTTAAACACCATATATTTT	CASSASLNTIYF
TRBD2	TRBV5-1	NA	TRBJ2-2	TGCGCCAGCAGCTCGGGACTAGCGAACACCGGGGAGCTGTTTTTT	CASSSGLANTGELFF
TRBD1	TRBV7-3	NA	TRBJ1-1	TGTGCCAGCAGCTTAAACAGGGGGCCGGGCACTGAAGCTTTCTTT	CASSLNRGPGTEAFF
NA	TRBV30	NA	TRBJ1-2	TGTGCCTGGAGTGTGGGATTGGGCTATGGCTACACCTTC	CAWSVGLGYGYTF
TRBD2	TRBV10-3	NA	TRBJ2-3	TGTGCCATCAGTGGGGGGTCTAGCGGGAATTCAGATACGCAGTATTTT	CAISGGSSGNSDTQYF
NA	TRBV5-1	NA	TRBJ2-1	TGCGCCAGCAGCTCTGCGGAGACGAGGGGAACTGAGCAGTTCTTC	CASSSAETRGTEQFF
TRBD1	TRBV29-1	few	TRBJ2-7	TGCAGCGTTAGGACAGGGGGCGTGAACGAGCAGTACTTC	CSVRTGGVNEQYF
NA	TRBV9	few	TRBJ1-5	TGTGCCAGCAGGTCTCCCGGGACCGACAATCAGCCCCAGCATTTT	CASRSPGTDNQPQHF
NA	TRBV10-2	few	TRBJ2-2	TGCGCAACCATTCCGGAAGGGAGAAACACCGGGGAGCTGTTTTTT	CATIPEGRNTGELFF
NA	TRBV29-1	NA	TRBJ2-4	TGCAGCGTACGAGGAGGAGCCAAAAACATTCAGTACTTC	CSVRGGAKNIQYF
NA	TRBV14	once	TRBJ2-3	TGTGCCAGCGCAGGACTATTCGCCACAGATACGCAGTATTTT	CASAGLFATDTQYF
NA	TRBV2	few	TRBJ1-2	TGTGCCAGCAGTAGGGGCTATTTGACCGGCTACACCTTC	CASSRGYLTGYTF
TRBD1	TRBV5-1	NA	TRBJ2-7	TGCGCCAGCCATGAACCGGGACAGGGGACCCACGAGCAGTACTTC	CASHEPGQGTHEQYF
NA	TRBV4-1	NA	TRBJ1-5	TGCGCCAGCAGCCAAGCGACAGGTACCAATCAGCCCCAGCATTTT	CASSQATGTNQPQHF
TRBD2	TRBV29-1	NA	TRBJ2-5	TGCAGCCTCCGACTAGCGGGAGGAGAGACCCAGTACTTC	CSLRLAGGETQYF
NA	TRBV9	NA	TRBJ1-1	TGTGCCAGCAGCGTAGGTGGGTGGAACACTGAAGCTTTCTTT	CASSVGGWNTEAFF
NA	TRBV29-1	few	TRBJ2-5	TGCTCCCGGGAGCGGAAAGAGACCCAGTACTTC	CSRERKETQYF
NA	TRBV19	NA	TRBJ2-7	TGTGCCAGTAGGAAGGAGGCGGGCACTTCAGGAGAGCAGTACTTC	CASRKEAGTSGEQYF
TRBD2	TRBV5-1	NA	TRBJ2-1	TGCGCCAGCAGCTTGGCGTATAGCGGGAGTCACAATGAGCAGTTCTTC	CASSLAYSGSHNEQFF
TRBD1	TRBV29-1	few	TRBJ2-5	TGCAGCGCCGAGGGACAGGGAGTGGAGACCCAGTACTTC	CSAEGQGVETQYF
NA	TRBV20-1	NA	TRBJ2-5	TGCAGTGCTAGAGAAGAGACCCAGTACTTC	CSAREETQYF
NA	TRBV11-2	NA	TRBJ2-1	TGTGCCAGCAGCTTACCTGGACGCGTAGCGAGAGGGCAGTTCTTC	CASSLPGRVARGQFF
NA	TRBV29-1	NA	TRBJ2-3	TGCAGCGTTAAGAGGGGGAGCACAGATACGCAGTATTTT	CSVKRGSTDTQYF
NA	TRBV19	NA	TRBJ2-2	TGTGCCAGTAGTCTCTTGCGTGGGGAGCTGTTTTTT	CASSLLRGELFF
NA	TRBV5-1	NA	TRBJ2-3	TGCGCCAGCCAAAGAACGAGGACGGAAGGCACAGATACGCAGTATTTT	CASQRTRTEGTDTQYF
NA	TRBV13	few	TRBJ1-1	TGTGCCAGCAGCCTAACCACAGGGACGAGGGAAGCTTTCTTT	CASSLTTGTREAFF
NA	TRBV7-2	NA	TRBJ2-2	TGTGCCAGCAGCTTAGTCGGGGGCCCGAACACCGGGGAGCTGTTTTTT	CASSLVGGPNTGELFF
NA	TRBV30	NA	TRBJ1-1	TGTGCCTGGAGTACTCCCCGGACGACCCGGAACACTGAAGCTTTCTTT	CAWSTPRTTRNTEAFF
TRBD1	TRBV5-1	NA	TRBJ2-7	TGCGCCAGCAGCTTGCCGGGACAGGGTAGACTCGAGCAGTACTTC	CASSLPGQGRLEQYF
NA	TRBV5-1	NA	TRBJ2-7	TGCGCCAGCAGCTTCGTGGCGGGGGCGGCCTACGAGCAGTACTTC	CASSFVAGAAYEQYF
NA	TRBV10-3	NA	TRBJ2-3	TGTGCCATCAGTGCCACAGATACGCAGTATTTT	CAISATDTQYF
TRBD1	TRBV2	few	TRBJ2-2	TGTGCCAGCTACCGACAGGGTACCGCCGGGGAGCTGTTTTTT	CASYRQGTAGELFF
NA	TRBV6-5	NA	TRBJ2-6	TGTGCCAGCAGTTACTTTGGGGCCAACGTCCTGACTTTC	CASSYFGANVLTF
TRBD1	TRBV29-1	NA	TRBJ2-2	TGCAGCGTTCGACAGGGAACGAAAGGCGGGGAGCTGTTTTTT	CSVRQGTKGGELFF
TRBD1	TRBV19	NA	TRBJ1-5	TGTGCCAGTAGCCTGGGGACAGGGGGGAACCAGCCCCAGCATTTT	CASSLGTGGNQPQHF
TRBD2	TRBV27	NA	TRBJ2-3	TGTGCCAGCAGTTCGGGACTAGCGGGATACACAGATACGCAGTATTTT	CASSSGLAGYTDTQYF